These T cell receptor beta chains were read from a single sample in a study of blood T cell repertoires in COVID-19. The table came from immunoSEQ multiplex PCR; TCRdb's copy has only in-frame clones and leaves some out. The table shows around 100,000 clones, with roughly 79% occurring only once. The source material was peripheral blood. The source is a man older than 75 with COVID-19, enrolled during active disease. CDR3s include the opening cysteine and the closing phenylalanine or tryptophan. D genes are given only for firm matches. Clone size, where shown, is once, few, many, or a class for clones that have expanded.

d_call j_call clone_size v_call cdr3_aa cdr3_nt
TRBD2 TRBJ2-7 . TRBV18 CASSWSGSRSYEQYF TGTGCCAGCTCATGGAGCGGGAGTAGGTCCTACGAGCAGTACTTC
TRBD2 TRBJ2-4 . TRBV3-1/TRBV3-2 CASSQGRGSKNIQYF TGTGCCAGCAGCCAGGGGCGCGGGAGCAAAAACATTCAGTACTTC
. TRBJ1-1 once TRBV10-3 CAISESGGGSEAFF TGTGCCATCAGTGAGTCGGGTGGGGGCTCTGAAGCTTTCTTT
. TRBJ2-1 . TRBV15 CATSGLAVSYNEQFF TGTGCCACCAGCGGTTTAGCGGTGTCCTACAATGAGCAGTTCTTC
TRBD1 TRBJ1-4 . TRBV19 CASSNTGASNEKLFF TGTGCCAGTAGTAACACAGGGGCTTCTAATGAAAAACTGTTTTTT
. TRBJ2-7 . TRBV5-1 CASSTRMSRELYEQYF TGCGCCAGCAGCACCCGAATGAGCCGGGAACTCTACGAGCAGTACTTC
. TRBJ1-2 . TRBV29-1 CSVAAGSLRGYTF TGCAGCGTTGCCGCCGGGTCCCTTCGGGGCTACACCTTC
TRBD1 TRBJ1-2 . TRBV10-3 CAISEKRDRYGYTF TGTGCCATCAGTGAAAAGAGGGACAGGTATGGCTACACCTTC
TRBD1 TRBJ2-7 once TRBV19 CASSGQGGYEQYF TGTGCCAGTAGTGGACAGGGGGGCTACGAGCAGTACTTC
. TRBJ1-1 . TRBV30 CAWSVTGLPEAFF TGTGCCTGGAGTGTTACGGGTTTGCCTGAAGCTTTCTTT
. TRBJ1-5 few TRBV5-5 CASSAGVQGRSQPQHF TGTGCCAGCAGCGCTGGGGTACAGGGACGCAGTCAGCCCCAGCATTTT
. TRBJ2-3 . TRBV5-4 CASSRVSRGNADTQYF TGTGCCAGCAGCAGGGTCAGCCGAGGGAACGCAGATACGCAGTATTTT
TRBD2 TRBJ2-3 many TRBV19 CASKEEASGITDTQYF TGTGCCAGTAAGGAGGAGGCTAGCGGGATCACAGATACGCAGTATTTT
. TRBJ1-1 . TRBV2 CASRDSQNTEAFF TGTGCCAGCAGAGACAGTCAGAACACTGAAGCTTTCTTT
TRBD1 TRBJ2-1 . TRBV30 CAWRGDRVGHNEQFF TGTGCCTGGAGGGGGGACAGGGTGGGTCACAATGAGCAGTTCTTC
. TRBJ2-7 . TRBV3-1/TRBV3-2 CASSRSCTGEQYF TGTGCCAGCAGCCGATCTTGCACGGGGGAGCAGTACTTC
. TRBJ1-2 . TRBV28 CASTEGIVVGYTF TGTGCCAGCACGGAGGGGATTGTAGTTGGCTACACCTTC
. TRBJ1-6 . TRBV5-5 CASSLGSGNSPLHF TGTGCCAGCAGCTTGGGATCCGGGAATTCACCCCTCCACTTT
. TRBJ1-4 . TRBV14 CASSQVRGSGEKLFF TGTGCCAGCAGCCAAGTGAGAGGTTCGGGTGAAAAACTGTTTTTT
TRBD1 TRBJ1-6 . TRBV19 CASRGTGSSYNSPLHF TGTGCCAGTAGGGGGACAGGGAGCTCCTATAATTCACCCCTCCACTTT
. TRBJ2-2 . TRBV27 CASSHRVTGELFF TGTGCCAGCAGTCACAGGGTCACCGGGGAGCTGTTTTTT
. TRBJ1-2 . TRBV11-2 CASSLSSGLGYTF TGTGCCAGCAGCTTATCTTCAGGGCTTGGCTACACCTTC
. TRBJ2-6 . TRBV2 CASSRTPSSGANVLTF TGTGCCAGCAGTCGGACTCCAAGCTCTGGGGCCAACGTCCTGACTTTC
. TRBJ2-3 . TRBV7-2 CASSRVDTQYF TGTGCCAGCAGCCGAGTGGATACGCAGTATTTT
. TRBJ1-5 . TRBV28 CASTSRGTGNQPQHF TGTGCCAGCACCTCCCGGGGGACCGGCAATCAGCCCCAGCATTTT
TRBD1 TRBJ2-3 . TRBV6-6 CASTQGFLADTQYF TGTGCCAGCACACAGGGGTTTCTCGCAGATACGCAGTATTTT
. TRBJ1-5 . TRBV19 CASSVGVPLPSYSNQPQHF TGTGCCAGTAGTGTAGGGGTTCCACTACCTTCATATAGCAATCAGCCCCAGCATTTT
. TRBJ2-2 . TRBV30 CAWSRGGSAGELFF TGTGCCTGGAGTAGGGGGGGCTCCGCCGGGGAGCTGTTTTTT
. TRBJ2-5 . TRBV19 CASSVGQRAEETQYF TGTGCCAGTAGTGTGGGACAACGGGCCGAAGAGACCCAGTACTTC
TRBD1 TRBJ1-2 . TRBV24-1 CATSDQRDSRRYGYTF TGTGCCACCAGTGACCAACGGGACAGTCGAAGGTATGGCTACACCTTC
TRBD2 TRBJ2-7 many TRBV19 CASRVTSGDYEQYF TGTGCCAGTAGGGTGACTAGCGGGGACTACGAGCAGTACTTC
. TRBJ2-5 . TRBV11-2 CASAGGGETQYF TGTGCCAGCGCTGGTGGGGGGGAGACCCAGTACTTC
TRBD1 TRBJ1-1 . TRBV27 CASTYDTDRGREAFF TGTGCCAGCACTTACGACACCGACAGGGGCCGCGAAGCTTTCTTT
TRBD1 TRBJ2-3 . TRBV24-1 CATSDRQGGTDTQYF TGTGCCACCAGTGACCGACAGGGGGGCACAGATACGCAGTATTTT
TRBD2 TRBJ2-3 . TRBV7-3 CASSSGLEYTDTQYF TGTGCCAGCAGCTCGGGACTAGAGTACACAGATACGCAGTATTTT
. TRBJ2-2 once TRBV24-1 CATSDHREPGELFF TGTGCCACCAGTGATCACAGGGAACCCGGGGAGCTGTTTTTT
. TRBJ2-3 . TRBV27 CASSLRGPWADTQYF TGTGCCAGCAGCCTCAGGGGACCTTGGGCAGATACGCAGTATTTT
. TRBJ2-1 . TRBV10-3 CAISEIAVFNEQFF TGTGCCATCAGTGAGATCGCAGTATTCAATGAGCAGTTCTTC
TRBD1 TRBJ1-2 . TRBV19 CASSPGDRRGNDGYTF TGTGCCAGTAGTCCCGGGGACAGAAGAGGGAACGATGGCTACACCTTC
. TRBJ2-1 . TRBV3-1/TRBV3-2 CASSEGLFNEQFF TGTGCCAGCAGCGAGGGTCTGTTTAATGAGCAGTTCTTC
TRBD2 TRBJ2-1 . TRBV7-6 CASSYRLAGGPPYNEQFF TGTGCCAGCAGTTATAGGCTAGCGGGAGGGCCCCCCTACAATGAGCAGTTCTTC
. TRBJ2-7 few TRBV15 CATSRGRQSSYEQYF TGTGCCACCAGCAGAGGTCGACAGTCCTCCTACGAGCAGTACTTC
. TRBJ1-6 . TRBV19 CASSTHRNSPLHF TGTGCCAGTAGTACACACAGAAATTCACCCCTCCACTTT
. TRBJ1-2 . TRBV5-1 CASSLTDGTGGYTF TGCGCCAGCAGCTTGACCGACGGGACTGGAGGCTACACCTTC
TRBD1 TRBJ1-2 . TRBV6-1 CASSEQGENGYTF TGTGCCAGCAGTGAACAGGGGGAGAATGGCTACACCTTC
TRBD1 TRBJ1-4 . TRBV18 CASSPFGQGGEKLFF TGTGCCAGCTCACCATTCGGACAGGGAGGCGAAAAACTGTTTTTT
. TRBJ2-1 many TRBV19 CASSPRQLNEQFF TGTGCCAGTAGCCCCCGACAGCTCAATGAGCAGTTCTTC